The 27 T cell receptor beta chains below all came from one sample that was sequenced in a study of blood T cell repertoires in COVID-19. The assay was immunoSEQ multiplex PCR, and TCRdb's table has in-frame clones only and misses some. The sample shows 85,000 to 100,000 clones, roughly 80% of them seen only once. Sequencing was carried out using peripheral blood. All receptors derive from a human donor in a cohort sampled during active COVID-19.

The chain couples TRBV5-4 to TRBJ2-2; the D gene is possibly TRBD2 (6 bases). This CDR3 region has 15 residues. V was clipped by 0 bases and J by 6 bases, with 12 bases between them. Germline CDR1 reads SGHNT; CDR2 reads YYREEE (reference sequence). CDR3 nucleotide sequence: TGTGCCAGCAGCTTGGATGACGGGAGATCCGGGGAGCTGTTTTTT. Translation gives CASSLDDGRSGELFF.

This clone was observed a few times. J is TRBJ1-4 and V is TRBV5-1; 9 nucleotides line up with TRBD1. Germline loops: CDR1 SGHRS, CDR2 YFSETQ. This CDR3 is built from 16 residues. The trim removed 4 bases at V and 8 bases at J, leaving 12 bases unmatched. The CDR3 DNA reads TGCGCCAGCAGCCCTCAGGGACAGGGAGTAGGGGAAAAACTGTTTTTT. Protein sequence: CASSPQGQGVGEKLFF.

The CDR3 bases are TGTGCCAGCAGCCAAGGGACAGGAGACTATGGCTACACCTTC. Translated: CASSQGTGDYGYTF. V gene TRBV3-1 (or the pseudogene TRBV3-2) combines with J gene TRBJ1-2, with 7 bases that match TRBD1. The CDR3 runs to 14 residues. With V trimmed by 1 base and J by 3 bases, 2 bases remained unmatched. The V gene's germline CDR1 is LGHDT and CDR2 YNNKEL (reference sequence).

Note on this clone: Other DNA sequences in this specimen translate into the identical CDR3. CDR3 sequence (DNA): TGTGCCAGCAGCCCCGGACTAGCGGGAGGGCCTGGATCCTACGAGCAGTACTTC. This translates into CASSPGLAGGPGSYEQYF. This chain connects TRBV6-2 or TRBV6-3 to TRBJ2-7; 15 bases line up with TRBD2. The germline CDR1 and CDR2 sequences are MNHEY and SVGEGT. There are 18 residues in the CDR3. V lost 6 bases to trimming and J lost 1 base; unmatched junction nucleotides: 10.

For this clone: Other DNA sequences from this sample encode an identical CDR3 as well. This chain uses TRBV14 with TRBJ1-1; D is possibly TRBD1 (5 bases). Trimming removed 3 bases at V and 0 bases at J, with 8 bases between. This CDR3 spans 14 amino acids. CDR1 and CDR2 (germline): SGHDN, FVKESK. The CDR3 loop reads CASSQYRMNTEAFF. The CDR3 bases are TGTGCCAGCAGCCAGTACAGGATGAACACTGAAGCTTTCTTT. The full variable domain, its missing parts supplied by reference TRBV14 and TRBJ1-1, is EAGVTQFPSHSVIEKGQTVTLRCDPISGHDNLYWYRRVMGKEIKFLLHFVKESKQDESGMPNNRFLAERTGGTYSTLKVQPAELEDSGVYFCASSQYRMNTEAFFGQGTRLTVV.

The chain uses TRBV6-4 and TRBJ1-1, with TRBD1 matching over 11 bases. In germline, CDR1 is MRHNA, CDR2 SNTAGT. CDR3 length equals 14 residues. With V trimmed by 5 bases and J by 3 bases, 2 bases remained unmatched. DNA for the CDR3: TGTGCCAGCAGTCGGGACAGGGGGGACACTGAAGCTTTCTTT. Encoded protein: CASSRDRGDTEAFF.

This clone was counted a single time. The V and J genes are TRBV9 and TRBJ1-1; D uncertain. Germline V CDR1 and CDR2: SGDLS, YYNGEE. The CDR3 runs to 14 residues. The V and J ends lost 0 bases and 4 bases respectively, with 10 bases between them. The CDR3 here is CASSVERATTEAFF. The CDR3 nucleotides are TGTGCCAGCAGCGTAGAGAGGGCCACCACTGAAGCTTTCTTT.

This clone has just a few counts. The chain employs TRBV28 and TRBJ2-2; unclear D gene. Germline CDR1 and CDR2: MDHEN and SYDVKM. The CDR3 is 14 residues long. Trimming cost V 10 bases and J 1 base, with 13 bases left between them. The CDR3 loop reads CATAYPGNTGELFF. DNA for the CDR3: TGTGCCACCGCATATCCGGGGAACACCGGGGAGCTGTTTTTT.

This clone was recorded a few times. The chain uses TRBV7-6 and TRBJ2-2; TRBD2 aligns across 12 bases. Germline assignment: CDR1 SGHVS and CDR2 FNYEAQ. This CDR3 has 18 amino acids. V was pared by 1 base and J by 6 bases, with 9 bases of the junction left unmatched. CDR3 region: CASSLGRRLAGGSGELFF. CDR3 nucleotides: TGTGCCAGCAGCTTAGGGCGCCGGCTAGCGGGAGGGTCCGGGGAGCTGTTTTTT.

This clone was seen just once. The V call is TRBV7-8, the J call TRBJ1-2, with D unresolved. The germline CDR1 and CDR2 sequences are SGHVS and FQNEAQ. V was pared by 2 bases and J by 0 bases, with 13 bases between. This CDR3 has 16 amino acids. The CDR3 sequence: CASSLLSPLANYGYTF. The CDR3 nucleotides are TGTGCCAGCAGCTTACTTTCCCCACTAGCTAACTATGGCTACACCTTC.

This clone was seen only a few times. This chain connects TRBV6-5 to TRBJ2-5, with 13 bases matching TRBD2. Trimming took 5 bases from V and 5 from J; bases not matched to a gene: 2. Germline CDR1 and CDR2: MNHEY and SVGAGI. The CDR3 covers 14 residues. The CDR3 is CASSQLAGGETQYF. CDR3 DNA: TGTGCCAGCAGTCAACTAGCGGGAGGGGAGACCCAGTACTTC.

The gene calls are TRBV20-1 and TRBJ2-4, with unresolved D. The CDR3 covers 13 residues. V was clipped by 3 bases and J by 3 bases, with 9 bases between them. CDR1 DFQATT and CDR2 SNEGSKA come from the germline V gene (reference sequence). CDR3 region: CSASSGFKNIQYF. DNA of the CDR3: TGCAGTGCTAGTTCTGGCTTCAAAAACATTCAGTACTTC.

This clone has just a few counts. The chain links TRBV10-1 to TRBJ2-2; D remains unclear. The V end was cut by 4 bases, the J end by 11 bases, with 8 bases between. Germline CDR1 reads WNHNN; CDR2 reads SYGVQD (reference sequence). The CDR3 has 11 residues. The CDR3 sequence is CASSVAGELFF. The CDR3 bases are TGCGCCAGCAGTGTGGCAGGCGAGCTGTTTTTT.

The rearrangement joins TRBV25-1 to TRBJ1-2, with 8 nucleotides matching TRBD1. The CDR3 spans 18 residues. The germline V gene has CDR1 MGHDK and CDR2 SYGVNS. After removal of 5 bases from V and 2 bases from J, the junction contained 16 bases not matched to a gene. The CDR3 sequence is CASSPPGGATGGNYGYTF. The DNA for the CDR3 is TGTGCCAGCAGTCCCCCAGGGGGGGCTACAGGGGGGAACTATGGCTACACCTTC.

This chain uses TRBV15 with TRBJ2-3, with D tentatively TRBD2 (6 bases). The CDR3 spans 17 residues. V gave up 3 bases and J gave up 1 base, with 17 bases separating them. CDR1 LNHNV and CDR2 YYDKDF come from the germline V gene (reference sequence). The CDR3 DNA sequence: TGTGCCACCAGCAGGGAGAGGTCGGGGGAGGGCACAGATACGCAGTATTTT. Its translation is CATSRERSGEGTDTQYF.

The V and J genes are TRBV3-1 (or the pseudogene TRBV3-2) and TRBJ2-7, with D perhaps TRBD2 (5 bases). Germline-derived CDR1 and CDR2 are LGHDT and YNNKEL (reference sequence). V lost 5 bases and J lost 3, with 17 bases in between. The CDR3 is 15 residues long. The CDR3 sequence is CASSWARSGLYEQYF. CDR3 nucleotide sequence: TGTGCCAGCAGCTGGGCACGGAGCGGACTCTACGAGCAGTACTTC.

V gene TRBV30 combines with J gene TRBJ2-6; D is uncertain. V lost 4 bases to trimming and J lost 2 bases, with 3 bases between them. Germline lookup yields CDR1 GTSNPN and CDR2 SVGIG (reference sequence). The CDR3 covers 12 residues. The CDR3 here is CAWTAGANVLTF. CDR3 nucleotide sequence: TGTGCCTGGACCGCTGGGGCCAACGTCCTGACTTTC.

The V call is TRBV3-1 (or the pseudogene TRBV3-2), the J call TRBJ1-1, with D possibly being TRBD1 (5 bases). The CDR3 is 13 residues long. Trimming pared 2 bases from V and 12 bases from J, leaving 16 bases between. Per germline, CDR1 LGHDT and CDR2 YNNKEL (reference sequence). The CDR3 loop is CASSQQDITRTFF. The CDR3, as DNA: TGTGCCAGCAGCCAACAGGACATCACAAGGACTTTCTTT.

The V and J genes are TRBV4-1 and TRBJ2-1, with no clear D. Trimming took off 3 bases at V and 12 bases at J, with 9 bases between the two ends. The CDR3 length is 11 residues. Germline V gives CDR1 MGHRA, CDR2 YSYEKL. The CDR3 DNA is TGCGCCAGCAGCCATGTGATGAGGCAGTTCTTC. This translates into CASSHVMRQFF.

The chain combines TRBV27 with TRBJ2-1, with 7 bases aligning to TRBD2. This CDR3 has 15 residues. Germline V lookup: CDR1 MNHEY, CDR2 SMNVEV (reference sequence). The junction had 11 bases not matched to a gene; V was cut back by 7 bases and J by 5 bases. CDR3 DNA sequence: TGTGCCAGCACCGATTGGGGAGGGTCCGACAATGAGCAGTTCTTC. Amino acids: CASTDWGGSDNEQFF.

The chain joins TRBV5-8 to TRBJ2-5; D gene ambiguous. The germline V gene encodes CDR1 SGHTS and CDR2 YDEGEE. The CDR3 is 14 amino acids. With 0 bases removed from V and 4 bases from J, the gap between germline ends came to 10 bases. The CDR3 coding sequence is TGTGCCAGCAGCTTGGGGGCTCGAAGAGAGACCCAGTACTTC. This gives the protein CASSLGARRETQYF.

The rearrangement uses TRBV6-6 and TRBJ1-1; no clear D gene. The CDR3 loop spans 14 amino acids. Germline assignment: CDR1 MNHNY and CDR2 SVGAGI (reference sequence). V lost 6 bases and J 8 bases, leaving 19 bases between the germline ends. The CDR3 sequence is CASSKDSEPAEAFF. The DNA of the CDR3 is TGTGCCAGCAGCAAAGACTCCGAACCGGCAGAAGCTTTCTTT.

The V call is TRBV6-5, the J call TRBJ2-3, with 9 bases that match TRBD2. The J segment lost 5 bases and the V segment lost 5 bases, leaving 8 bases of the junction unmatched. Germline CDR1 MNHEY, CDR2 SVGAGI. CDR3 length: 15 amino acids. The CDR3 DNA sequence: TGTGCCAGCAGTCCCCAGGGACTAGCACAAGATACGCAGTATTTT. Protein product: CASSPQGLAQDTQYF.

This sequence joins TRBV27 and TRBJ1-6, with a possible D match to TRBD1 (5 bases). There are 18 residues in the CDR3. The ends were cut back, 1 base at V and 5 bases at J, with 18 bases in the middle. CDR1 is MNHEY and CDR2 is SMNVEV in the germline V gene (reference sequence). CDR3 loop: CASSLWGEPGPNNSPLHF. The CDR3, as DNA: TGTGCCAGCAGTTTATGGGGGGAGCCGGGGCCTAATAATTCACCCCTCCACTTT.

CDR3 loop: CASSQAALPGVHWQFF. CDR3 nucleotides: TGCGCCAGCAGCCAAGCGGCCCTTCCCGGGGTGCATTGGCAGTTCTTC. V usage is TRBV4-3 and J usage is TRBJ2-1; weak D call: TRBD2 (5 bases). This CDR3 comprises 16 residues. Germline-derived CDR1 and CDR2 are LGHNA and YSLEER. V was clipped by 1 base and J by 12 bases, with 22 bases between them.

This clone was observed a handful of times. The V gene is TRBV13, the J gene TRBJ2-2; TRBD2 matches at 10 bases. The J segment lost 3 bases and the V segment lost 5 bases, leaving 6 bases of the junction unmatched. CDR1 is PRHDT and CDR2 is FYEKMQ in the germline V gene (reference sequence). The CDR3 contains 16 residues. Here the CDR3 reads CASSRLAGVDTGELFF. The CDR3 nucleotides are TGTGCCAGCAGCCGCCTAGCGGGAGTCGACACCGGGGAGCTGTTTTTT.

CDR3 coding DNA: TGCGCCAGCAGCTTGGGCAACGGCCAAGAGACCCAGTACTTC. Translating gives CASSLGNGQETQYF. The chain has TRBV5-1 and TRBJ2-5; no firm D call. Looked up from germline, CDR1 is SGHRS and CDR2 is YFSETQ. The V gene lost 0 bases and the J gene lost 1 base, with 7 bases spanning the gap. CDR3 size: 14 residues.